This T cell receptor beta chain was identified in a study of T cells in localized non-small cell lung cancer. Findings and limits, study-wide: Since sequencing was restricted to only one region of the tumor, intratumor heterogeneity remains a possibility. When the top 100 tumor clones were examined, a median approximately 54 of them also appeared in the adjacent lung, which was paired and uninvolved.

Only in-frame clones appear in the TCRdb table, and some are missing; sequencing was by immunoSEQ multiplex PCR. Of about 2,800 clones in the sample, roughly a third were seen once. Regarding this clone: Its antigen is unknown.

V was trimmed by 5 bases and J by 4 bases, leaving 17 bases between them. The CDR3 is 15 amino acids. This specimen was lung tumor tissue, taken before any cancer treatment. This chain uses TRBV6-7 with TRBJ1-1; perhaps TRBD1 as D (5 bases). TRBV6-7 is classed as an ORF, of uncertain function. This sequence was found in a female donor over 55 with stage II squamous cell lung carcinoma. Written as DNA, the CDR3 is TGTGCCAGCAGTGGATCGACAGCCCTAAGCACTGAAGCTTTCTTT. This sequence encodes CASSGSTALSTEAFF.